The T cell receptor (beta chain) described here comes from a study of response to subunit inactivated influenza vaccine. General study points: A suggestion made by the authors is that each seasonal influenza vaccination recruits few new T cells.

As to this clonotype: The antigen is not known.

TCRdb passed the RT-PCR reads through MiXCR, listing each CDR3 protein once. The profile shows around 480,000 distinct CDR3 sequences, more than 15% of them singletons. V lost 2 bases and J lost 4, with 9 bases in between. This CDR3 has 14 residues. Specimen: CD4+ T cells sorted from PBMCs, collected approximately 25 months after vaccination. The sequence came from a man aged 50 to 69 who received an inactivated influenza vaccine. V usage is TRBV12-3 or TRBV12-4 and J usage is TRBJ1-3; D unclear. The CDR3 spells CASSLRHSGNTIYF. CDR3 sequence (DNA): TGTGCCAGCAGTTTAAGGCACAGCGGAAACACCATATATTTT.